Each of the 25 T cell receptor beta chains below was sequenced from the same sample in a study of long-term antiretroviral therapy in people with HIV (dated 2022 in TCRdb). The immunoSEQ hsTCRB v3.0 assay was used at survey level resolution to sequence the TRB variable region. Imported from immuneACCESS, the table was reduced by TCRdb to in-frame sequences with V and J called. These copies leave out some clones; in studies compared against another copy, an unresolved V gene accounts for under half, and the cause of the remainder is not known. The sample contains under 50,000 clones, 75% to 90% of them found a single time. Clones ranked in the top ten supply 3% to 5% of the sample. The source material was unsorted PBMCs, sampled just before starting antiretroviral therapy. The receptors were gathered from a woman in her late teens or twenties with HIV.

Here the CDR3 reads CASSQGTVGGWEQYF. The DNA for the CDR3 is TGCGCCAGCAGCCAAGGGACAGTCGGAGGGTGGGAGCAGTACTTC. The chain joins TRBV4-3 to TRBJ2-7; tentatively, D is TRBD1 or TRBD2 (6 bases each). V dropped 1 base and J dropped 7 bases, with 17 bases sitting between them. The CDR3 covers 15 residues. CDR1 and CDR2 from the germline V gene are LGHNA and YSLEER.

This chain joins TRBV18 and TRBJ1-5; D is unresolved. Trimming stripped 3 bases from V and 2 bases from J, with 11 bases between. Germline V gene sequence: CDR1 KGHSH, CDR2 LQKENI. This CDR3 has 15 amino acids. The CDR3 is CASSPLRDGNQPQHF. The CDR3 DNA sequence: TGTGCCAGCTCACCGCTTCGGGATGGCAATCAGCCCCAGCATTTT.

J is TRBJ2-7 and V is TRBV29-1; tentatively, D is TRBD1 or TRBD2 (6 bases each). CDR1 is SQVTM, CDR2 ANQGSEA, per germline. The CDR3 totals 13 residues. V lost 7 bases and J lost 2, with 15 bases in between. The CDR3 loop reads CSARGQTTYEQYF. Written as DNA, the CDR3 is TGCAGCGCCCGGGGGCAAACCACCTACGAGCAGTACTTC.

This clone was seen just once. The gene calls are TRBV7-8 and TRBJ2-7, with D uncertain. V dropped 2 bases and J dropped 6 bases, with 8 bases sitting between them. The CDR3 is 12 amino acids. CDR1 and CDR2 (germline): SGHVS, FQNEAQ. CDR3 residues: CASSLPGREQYF. CDR3 coding DNA: TGTGCCAGCAGCTTACCCGGGCGCGAGCAGTACTTC. Filled out from reference TRBV7-8 and TRBJ2-7, the complete variable domain reads GAGVSQSPRYKVAKRGQDVALRCDPISGHVSLFWYQQALGQGPEFLTYFQNEAQLDKSGLPSDRFFAERPEGSVSTLKIQRTQQEDSAVYLCASSLPGREQYFGPGTRLTVT.

The chain links TRBV7-3 to TRBJ2-1; no firm D call. This CDR3 is built from 15 residues. Germline CDR1 and CDR2: SGHTA and FQGTGA. The V and J ends lost 1 base and 6 bases respectively, with 13 bases between them. The CDR3 is CASSLNSGLSNEQFF. The CDR3 DNA reads as TGTGCCAGCAGCTTAAATTCTGGTCTCAGCAATGAGCAGTTCTTC.

The CDR3 here is CASSLRTGGNQPQHF. In DNA, the CDR3 is TGTGCCAGCAGCTTAAGGACAGGGGGCAATCAGCCCCAGCATTTT. This chain connects TRBV7-8 to TRBJ1-5, with 9 positions matching TRBD1. The germline CDR1 and CDR2 sequences are SGHVS and FQNEAQ. The length of the CDR3 is 15 residues. J was trimmed by 2 bases and V by 2 bases; bases with no gene match: 1.

The V gene is TRBV28, the J gene TRBJ1-2, with 9 bases identical to TRBD1. The junction had 6 bases not matched to a gene; V was cut back by 8 bases and J by 5 bases. Per germline, CDR1 MDHEN and CDR2 SYDVKM. CDR3 size: 13 residues. The CDR3 region has the DNA TGTGCCAGCGGAACAGGGGGCCCGTATGGCTACACCTTC. It translates to CASGTGGPYGYTF.

This chain links TRBV9 with TRBJ2-7; 8 nucleotides match TRBD2. J gave up 0 bases and V 4 bases, and 12 bases lay outside the gene matches. This CDR3 comprises 17 residues. The germline gives CDR1 SGDLS, CDR2 YYNGEE. Here the CDR3 reads CASSPRASGSVSYEQYF. The DNA for the CDR3 is TGTGCCAGCAGCCCCCGAGCCAGCGGGAGTGTCTCCTACGAGCAGTACTTC.

The chain links TRBV28 to TRBJ1-2; tentative D call: TRBD1 (6 bases). The CDR3 is made up of 13 amino acids. The V gene lost 5 bases and the J gene lost 4 bases, with 11 bases spanning the gap. The V gene's germline CDR1 is MDHEN and CDR2 SYDVKM. The CDR3 DNA reads as TGTGCCAGCAGTGACCCACAGGGCTATGGCTACACCTTC. Translating gives CASSDPQGYGYTF.

As for this clone: An end of the junction differs from the germline gene, which may be a read error. The same CDR3 is also encoded by other DNA sequences in this sample. The chain joins TRBV5-6 to TRBJ2-7, with D tentatively TRBD2 (6 bases). The CDR3 is made up of 14 amino acids. CDR1 and CDR2 (germline): SGHDT, YYEEEE. The CDR3: CASSLAGSWYEQYF. Here the CDR3 DNA reads TGTGCCAGTAGCTTGGCCGGGAGCTGGTACGAGCAGTACTTC.

The V gene is TRBV7-3, the J gene TRBJ2-7, with 8 bases fitting TRBD1. V dropped 2 bases and J dropped 0; count of bases not matched to a gene: 3. The CDR3 has 15 amino acids. CDR1 and CDR2 from the germline V gene are SGHTA and FQGTGA. As DNA, the CDR3 is TGTGCCAGCAGCTTAGGGACAGGCGCCTCCTACGAGCAGTACTTC. Its protein is CASSLGTGASYEQYF.

J is TRBJ2-5 and V is TRBV7-2, with D possibly being TRBD2 (6 bases). The CDR3 spans 14 residues. Germline lookup yields CDR1 SGHTA and CDR2 FQGNSA. The V and J ends lost 3 bases and 2 bases respectively, with 10 bases between them. CDR3 sequence reads: CASSLGLTQETQYF. In nucleotides, the CDR3 is TGTGCCAGCAGCTTGGGACTCACTCAAGAGACCCAGTACTTC.

J is TRBJ2-7 and V is TRBV4-3; D uncertain. Germline values: CDR1 LGHNA, CDR2 YSLEER. The germline V and J ends were trimmed by 0 bases and 1 base, with 13 bases remaining between them. The CDR3 has 16 amino acids. DNA for the CDR3: TGCGCCAGCAGCCAAGAAACGGGTCGAACTTCCTACGAGCAGTACTTC. It yields the protein CASSQETGRTSYEQYF.

This clone has only one observation. The V and J genes are TRBV5-6 and TRBJ2-3, with TRBD1 identical over 9 bases. Germline-derived CDR1 and CDR2 are SGHDT and YYEEEE. Trimming removed 5 bases from V and 0 bases from J; junction bases left unmatched: 13. The CDR3 is 18 residues long. The CDR3 loop is CASSYTSSGQGSTDTQYF. The CDR3 DNA sequence: TGTGCCAGCAGTTATACTAGTTCGGGACAGGGTAGCACAGATACGCAGTATTTT.

The V and J genes are TRBV28 and TRBJ2-7; D perhaps matches TRBD2 (5 bases). The CDR3 has 15 residues. The V end was cut by 1 base, the J end by 3 bases, with 13 bases between. CDR1 is MDHEN, CDR2 SYDVKM, per germline. For the CDR3, the DNA is TGTGCCAGCAGTTTATCTGACCCCCGGGGCTACGAGCAGTACTTC. It translates to CASSLSDPRGYEQYF.

The chain links TRBV28 to TRBJ2-7; 7 bases align to TRBD2. The CDR3 sequence is 16 residues long. V gave up 6 bases and J gave up 5 bases; unmatched junction bases: 16. In germline, CDR1 is MDHEN, CDR2 SYDVKM. This CDR3 is CASSSNEVGRADEQYF. The CDR3 DNA sequence: TGTGCCAGCAGCTCCAATGAAGTAGGGAGGGCCGACGAGCAGTACTTC.

The chain joins TRBV2 to TRBJ2-3; D unclear. CDR1 and CDR2 (germline): SNHLY, FYNNEI. The V end lost 10 bases, the J end lost 4 bases, and 15 bases lay between the germline ends. This CDR3 comprises 13 residues. CDR3 DNA sequence: TGTGCCATCTCTCTGGACGCCTCAGATACGCAGTATTTT. Translated, it gives CAISLDASDTQYF.

This chain connects TRBV28 to TRBJ2-3; 9 positions match TRBD2. Germline-derived CDR1 and CDR2 are MDHEN and SYDVKM. The CDR3 has 15 residues. V dropped 5 bases and J dropped 2; count of bases not matched to a gene: 5. The CDR3 region is CASSQLAGYTDTQYF. The DNA for the CDR3 is TGTGCCAGCAGTCAACTAGCGGGTTACACAGATACGCAGTATTTT.

The chain employs TRBV9 and TRBJ2-3; possibly TRBD2 for D (5 bases). V gave up 1 base and J gave up 6 bases, with 15 bases separating them. Germline lookup yields CDR1 SGDLS and CDR2 YYNGEE. This CDR3 contains 15 residues. CDR3 amino acids: CASSVSATGSDTQYF. The CDR3 DNA reads as TGTGCCAGCAGCGTATCCGCAACGGGGTCTGATACGCAGTATTTT.

This sequence joins TRBV21-1 and TRBJ1-5; the table's D call TRBD1 went unverified against the DNA. TRBV21-1 corresponds to a pseudogene. CDR3 length equals 14 residues. CDR3 amino acids: CASSKDRGNQPQHF. CDR3 sequence (DNA): TGTGCCAGCAGCAAAGACAGGGGCAATCAGCCCCAGCATTTT.

The chain combines TRBV19 with TRBJ1-2, with D perhaps matching TRBD1 (6 bases). The length of the CDR3 is 12 residues. The ends were cut back, 5 bases at V and 6 bases at J, with 10 bases in the middle. Germline CDR1 is LNHDA and CDR2 is SQIVND (reference sequence). Written as DNA, the CDR3 is TGTGCCAGTAGTGTGAACAGGGATGGCTACACCTTC. It codes for CASSVNRDGYTF.

This clone was observed a few times. The J gene is TRBJ2-5, the V gene TRBV28; weak D call: TRBD2 (6 bases). The V end lost 1 base, the J end lost 3 bases, and 15 bases lay between the germline ends. Germline V lookup: CDR1 MDHEN, CDR2 SYDVKM. The CDR3 contains 16 residues. The CDR3 protein is CASSLSSGTYEETQYF. The CDR3 DNA reads as TGTGCCAGCAGTTTATCTTCGGGGACTTATGAAGAGACCCAGTACTTC.

The genes are TRBV7-8 and TRBJ2-6; 7 bases are shared with TRBD1. Germline V CDR1 and CDR2: SGHVS, FQNEAQ. This CDR3 has 14 residues. V was pared by 5 bases and J by 2 bases, with 0 bases of the junction left unmatched. CDR3 in DNA: TGTGCCAGCAGCACAGGGGCTGGGGCCAACGTCCTGACTTTC. Translated, it gives CASSTGAGANVLTF. The full variable domain, its missing parts supplied by reference TRBV7-8 and TRBJ2-6, is GAGVSQSPRYKVAKRGQDVALRCDPISGHVSLFWYQQALGQGPEFLTYFQNEAQLDKSGLPSDRFFAERPEGSVSTLKIQRTQQEDSAVYLCASSTGAGANVLTFGAGSRLTVL.

A few counts support this clone. The chain combines TRBV4-2 with TRBJ2-7; maybe TRBD2 (5 bases). The germline gives CDR1 LGHNA, CDR2 YNFKEQ. V lost 4 bases and J lost 6, with 10 bases in between. This CDR3 spans 12 amino acids. DNA for the CDR3: TGTGCCAGCAGCCCCCCCGGAGGCGAGCAGTACTTC. It yields the protein CASSPPGGEQYF.

The V and J genes are TRBV21-1 and TRBJ1-3. TRBV21-1 counts as a pseudogene. The CDR3 totals 16 residues. Here the CDR3 DNA reads TGTATCTGGGGTCCCCACAGCAGTAACCGGGGAAACACCATATATTTT. Its protein is CIWGPHSSNRGNTIYF.